The rows below give T cell receptor beta chains drawn from one sample of a study of shared clonotypes between healthy human individuals. The table came from immunoSEQ multiplex PCR; TCRdb's copy has only in-frame clones and leaves some out. The sample has around 2,000,000 clones; just under 95% are singletons. Sequenced input: naive CD8+ T cells sorted from blood. The receptors come from a young man in good health. Each CDR3 is given with its conserved first and last residue. Each record gives: clone size, D gene, J gene, V gene, CDR3 DNA, CDR3 protein. A D gene is named only where the DNA matches it firmly. For some rows the clone size is stated as once, few or many, or as a class when expanded; others skip it.

.,TRBD2,TRBJ2-7,TRBV19,TGTGCCAGTAGTGTTACTAGCGGGAGCTACGAGCAGTACTTC,CASSVTSGSYEQYF
.,TRBD2,TRBJ2-7,TRBV28,TGTGCCAGCACCTTGCTAGCGGGGGGCACCTACGAGCAGTACTTC,CASTLLAGGTYEQYF
.,TRBD2,TRBJ2-7,TRBV4-1,TGCGCCAGCAGCAGACTAGCGGGAGAGGGTATCGAGCAGTACTTC,CASSRLAGEGIEQYF
.,.,TRBJ2-7,TRBV9,TGTGCCAGCAGCGTAGACCTAGCTCATCGCGAGCAGTACTTC,CASSVDLAHREQYF
.,TRBD1,TRBJ2-5,TRBV7-9,TGTGCCAGCAGCCCCCGACAGGGGCGAGGTGAGACCCAGTACTTC,CASSPRQGRGETQYF
.,TRBD1,TRBJ2-7,TRBV5-6,TGTGCCAGCAGCTGGGGACAGACCTACGAGCAGTACTTC,CASSWGQTYEQYF
.,TRBD2,TRBJ2-1,TRBV27,TGTGCCAGCAGTTTATGGGCCGGACTAGCTGTCGGGAATGAGCAGTTCTTC,CASSLWAGLAVGNEQFF
.,TRBD2,TRBJ2-1,TRBV5-1,TGCGCCAGCAGCTTGGGAGTCGTTACTAGCGGGAGATGGAATGAGCAGTTCTTC,CASSLGVVTSGRWNEQFF
once,.,TRBJ1-5,TRBV28,TGTGCCACCGACACCGGTCAGCCCCAGCATTTT,CATDTGQPQHF
.,TRBD2,TRBJ2-1,TRBV11-1,TGTGCCAGCAGCTTTGGGGGGGGAGGTGAGCAGTTCTTC,CASSFGGGGEQFF
.,TRBD1,TRBJ2-7,TRBV4-1,TGCGCCAGCAGCCCCAATCAGGACAGGGGGTTCTACGAGCAGTACTTC,CASSPNQDRGFYEQYF
.,TRBD1,TRBJ1-3,TRBV11-2,TGTGCCAGCAGTATTGGACAGGGCTCTGGAAACACCATATATTTT,CASSIGQGSGNTIYF
.,.,TRBJ2-1,TRBV28,TGTGCCAGCAGTTCGGGACTTGAGCAGTTCTTC,CASSSGLEQFF
.,TRBD2,TRBJ2-1,TRBV6-5,TGTGCCAGCAGTTACTCGGGTGCGGGAGGGGGCGGTGAGCAGTTCTTC,CASSYSGAGGGGEQFF
.,.,TRBJ1-5,TRBV23-1,TGCGCCAGCAGTCAATCAGGGGGGGAATATAGCAATCAGCCCCAGCATTTT,CASSQSGGEYSNQPQHF
.,TRBD2,TRBJ2-7,TRBV2,TGTGCCAGCAGCGAGATTGGACTAGCGGGGAACGAGCAGTACTTC,CASSEIGLAGNEQYF
.,TRBD1,TRBJ2-5,TRBV7-6,TGTGCCAGCAGCTTAGCGACGAAGGAGCAGGGGGTACGGGAGACCCAGTACTTC,CASSLATKEQGVRETQYF
.,.,TRBJ2-7,TRBV27,TGTGCCAGCAGCCCCGCCCCCCGCTACGAGCAGTACTTC,CASSPAPRYEQYF
.,.,TRBJ2-7,TRBV6-1,TGTGCCAGCAGTGAAAGTCCTCCGGATTACTACGAGCAGTACTTC,CASSESPPDYYEQYF
once,.,TRBJ2-7,TRBV27,TGTGCCAGCAGTTTGCCGGGGTACGAGCAGTACTTC,CASSLPGYEQYF
.,.,TRBJ2-7,TRBV6-5,TGTGCCAGCAGCAACGGACAGTACGAGCAGTACTTC,CASSNGQYEQYF
.,.,TRBJ2-7,TRBV2,TGTGCCAGCAGTGCTGACTACGAGCAGTACTTC,CASSADYEQYF
.,.,TRBJ1-2,TRBV6-5,TGTGCCAGCAGTTACGGTGCAGGTGGCTACACCTTC,CASSYGAGGYTF
.,TRBD1,TRBJ1-1,TRBV12-5,TGTGCTAGTGGTTTACCGGGTGCCCGACAGGGGTCCACTGAAGCTTTCTTT,CASGLPGARQGSTEAFF
.,TRBD2,TRBJ2-1,TRBV2,TGTGCCAGTTCCTCCGGGAGGCTCTACAATGAGCAGTTCTTC,CASSSGRLYNEQFF
.,TRBD2,TRBJ2-7,TRBV7-9,TGTGCCAGCAGCTTAGGGTACGGGAGGGAAGAGCAGTACTTC,CASSLGYGREEQYF
.,.,TRBJ1-2,TRBV5-4,TGTGCCAGCCAAGCTTGGACCTCCTGGGGCTACACCTTC,CASQAWTSWGYTF
.,.,TRBJ2-7,TRBV7-8,TGTGCCAGCAGCTTAGCAACCTCGGGGGCCTACGAGCAGTACTTC,CASSLATSGAYEQYF
.,TRBD1,TRBJ2-5,TRBV27,TGTGCCAGCAGTGGGGAGGGACAGGGGAGTTTAGAGACCCAGTACTTC,CASSGEGQGSLETQYF
.,.,TRBJ2-2,TRBV5-1,TGCGCCAGCGAGGAGGGAATAGCCGCCGGGGAGCTGTTTTTT,CASEEGIAAGELFF
.,.,TRBJ1-1,TRBV14,TGTGCCAGCAGTCGATCGCAGGGAACTGAAGCTTTCTTT,CASSRSQGTEAFF
.,.,TRBJ1-2,TRBV29-1,TGCAGCGTTGAAGATCCTTCCCAGACTGACGACTATGGCTACACCTTC,CSVEDPSQTDDYGYTF
.,.,TRBJ2-5,TRBV5-8,TGTGCCAGCAGCTCCGGGACTTCCAATAAAGAGACCCAGTACTTC,CASSSGTSNKETQYF
once,.,TRBJ1-2,TRBV28,TGTGCCAGCATCCCGGGGGCAGGGTTGGCAAGATATGGCTACACCTTC,CASIPGAGLARYGYTF
few,.,TRBJ1-6,TRBV5-1,TGCGCCAGCAGCTTGGTGGCGGATCTAGAATCACCCCTCCACTTT,CASSLVADLESPLHF
.,.,TRBJ2-3,TRBV9,TGTGCCAGCAGCGAGGGACTACTGGGGGCGGATACGCAGTATTTT,CASSEGLLGADTQYF
.,.,TRBJ2-7,TRBV6-5,TGTGCCAGCAGTTACGATTGGGGGGCGAGCTCCTACGAGCAGTACTTC,CASSYDWGASSYEQYF
.,.,TRBJ1-5,TRBV28,TGTGCCAGCAGGGGCGACGGCAATCAGCCCCAGCATTTT,CASRGDGNQPQHF
.,.,TRBJ1-6,TRBV7-6,TGTGCCAGCAGCTTAGAGAGGTCCTATAATTCACCCCTCCACTTT,CASSLERSYNSPLHF
.,.,TRBJ2-1,TRBV7-9,TGTGCCAGCAGCCCAGCCCAGGGCCTAGTAAGCTCCTACAATGAGCAGTTCTTC,CASSPAQGLVSSYNEQFF
.,.,TRBJ2-7,TRBV7-9,TGTGCCAGCAGCGGAGACGAGTGGCACGAGCAGTACTTC,CASSGDEWHEQYF
.,.,TRBJ2-7,TRBV9,TGTGCCAGCAGCGTAGAGGGTACATTCTCCTACGAGCAGTACTTC,CASSVEGTFSYEQYF
.,TRBD1,TRBJ1-1,TRBV6-1,TGTGCCAGCTTCCCGAGGGGGCAGCCGAACACTGAAGCTTTCTTT,CASFPRGQPNTEAFF
.,.,TRBJ1-4,TRBV11-2,TGTGCCAGCAGCGCGGGAGATGAAAAACTGTTTTTT,CASSAGDEKLFF
.,.,TRBJ2-7,TRBV7-2,TGTGCCAGCAGCTTAGCGCAGGGCGTCTCCTACGAGCAGTACTTC,CASSLAQGVSYEQYF
.,TRBD1,TRBJ2-5,TRBV7-7,TGTGCTAGCAGCTTAGAAGGGACAGGGGGATTAGAGACCCAGTACTTC,CASSLEGTGGLETQYF
.,.,TRBJ1-2,TRBV27,TGTGCCAGCAGTTTGTCGGCGAGTGTTAGTGGCTACACCTTC,CASSLSASVSGYTF
.,.,TRBJ2-2,TRBV29-1,TGCAGCGTTGAAACGGGGGCGCCGAACACCGGGGAGCTGTTTTTT,CSVETGAPNTGELFF
.,.,TRBJ2-3,TRBV7-7,TGTGCTAGCAGCATTAGACCCGGCACAGATACGCAGTATTTT,CASSIRPGTDTQYF
.,TRBD2,TRBJ2-5,TRBV4-3,TGCGCCAGCAGCCAAGAGCTAGCGGGAGGGCCAGGGGAGACCCAGTACTTC,CASSQELAGGPGETQYF
.,TRBD1,TRBJ2-2,TRBV28,TGTGCCAGCAGCCGGACAGGGACGCTTACCGGGGAGCTGTTTTTT,CASSRTGTLTGELFF
.,.,TRBJ2-7,TRBV28,TGTGCCAGCAGTTTAAGGGGACGGACAGCCTACGAGCAGTACTTC,CASSLRGRTAYEQYF
.,TRBD1,TRBJ2-1,TRBV9,TGTGCCAGCAGCGTAGGGGACAGGGAAGGCGGGTCCTACAGTGAGCAGTTCTTC,CASSVGDREGGSYSEQFF
.,TRBD1,TRBJ2-3,TRBV2,TGTGCCAGCAGGGGACAGGGGGCCCGCACAGATACGCAGTATTTT,CASRGQGARTDTQYF
.,.,TRBJ2-2,TRBV27,TGTGCCAGCAGTTTATTGGGGGCCGGGGAGCTGTTTTTT,CASSLLGAGELFF
.,.,TRBJ2-6,TRBV11-2,TGTGCCAGCAGCTTTGGACGTAGCTCTGGGGCCAACGTCCTGACTTTC,CASSFGRSSGANVLTF
.,TRBD1,TRBJ2-2,TRBV28,TGTGCCAGCAGTTTATGGGGGACAGCTATGAACACCGGGGAGCTGTTTTTT,CASSLWGTAMNTGELFF
few,TRBD1,TRBJ1-1,TRBV7-3,TGTGCCAGCAGCCGATCTGCTAACCCCGGGACAGCCTCCCAGCACACTGAAGCTTTCTTT,CASSRSANPGTASQHTEAFF